Each of the 23 T cell receptor beta chains below was sequenced from the same sample in a study of OX40 agonist ivuxolimab in advanced cancers. Repertoires were generated with immunoSEQ multiplex PCR, while TCRdb's copy carries only in-frame clones and drops some. The sample holds 100,000 or so clones; 95% to 96% are singletons and the top ten take 2%. The material sequenced was CD4+ or CD8+ T cells sorted from blood, taken in a trial of the OX40 agonist ivuxolimab. These receptor sequences come from an adult with an advanced solid tumor such as melanoma, head and neck, liver or kidney cancer.

The chain is built from TRBV30 and TRBJ2-6; possibly TRBD1 for D (6 bases). V was trimmed by 2 bases and J by 2 bases, leaving 7 bases between them. Germline V gene data show CDR1 as GTSNPN and CDR2 as SVGIG (reference sequence). The CDR3 contains 14 residues. The CDR3 sequence is CAWSSGAGANVLTF. CDR3 sequence (DNA): TGTGCCTGGAGTTCAGGGGCTGGGGCCAACGTCCTGACTTTC.

This chain uses TRBV2 with TRBJ1-5, with a tentative D call TRBD1 (6 bases). Germline CDR1 and CDR2: SNHLY and FYNNEI. The V end lost 6 bases, the J end lost 3 bases, and 12 bases lay between the germline ends. The CDR3 extends over 14 amino acids. The DNA for the CDR3 is TGTGCCAGCAGCGTACAGGGTAACAATCAGCCCCAGCATTTT. This translates into CASSVQGNNQPQHF.

This chain joins TRBV4-1 and TRBJ1-1; 8 nucleotides match TRBD1. With 0 bases clipped from V and 5 bases from J, the junction kept 8 bases outside the gene matches. The length of the CDR3 is 16 residues. Per germline, CDR1 MGHRA and CDR2 YSYEKL. CDR3 in amino acids: CASSQDGAGGETEAFF. CDR3 coding DNA: TGCGCCAGCAGCCAAGATGGGGCAGGGGGCGAGACTGAAGCTTTCTTT.

V is TRBV7-9 and J is TRBJ2-7; no firm D call. CDR3 size: 14 residues. V lost 4 bases and J 4 bases, leaving 14 bases between the germline ends. Germline V CDR1 and CDR2: SEHNR, FQNEAQ (reference sequence). The CDR3 coding sequence is TGTGCCAGCAGCTCAACTATTGACCGTTACGAGCAGTACTTC. Its protein is CASSSTIDRYEQYF. The variable domain in full, completed from reference TRBV7-9 and TRBJ2-7, reads DTGVSQNPRHKITKRGQNVTFRCDPISEHNRLYWYRQTLGQGPEFLTYFQNEAQLEKSRLLSDRFSAERPKGSFSTLEIQRTEQGDSAMYLCASSSTIDRYEQYFGPGTRLTVT.

The chain combines TRBV7-2 with TRBJ2-5, with 15 bases matching TRBD2. The CDR3 runs 18 residues. Trimming cost V 0 bases and J 1 base; bases outside gene matches: 3. Germline CDR1 SGHTA, CDR2 FQGNSA. This chain's CDR3 is CASSLAGLAGGFQETQYF. CDR3 DNA: TGTGCCAGCAGCTTAGCGGGACTAGCGGGGGGTTTCCAAGAGACCCAGTACTTC.

The chain recombines TRBV23-1 with TRBJ2-7, with 7 nucleotides matching TRBD1. TRBV23-1 is filed as an ORF, its function uncertain. The CDR3 is 14 amino acids. The junction had 10 bases not matched to a gene; V was cut back by 11 bases and J by 0 bases. CDR3 protein: CAGVLTGPSYEQYF. The CDR3 region has the DNA TGCGCCGGCGTGCTGACAGGGCCCTCCTACGAGCAGTACTTC.

The V call is TRBV19, the J call TRBJ1-4, with 9 bases identical to TRBD1. V gave up 7 bases and J gave up 8 bases; unmatched junction bases: 2. From germline, CDR1 is LNHDA and CDR2 SQIVND (reference sequence). The length of the CDR3 is 12 residues. The CDR3 here is CASKGQGEKLFF. The CDR3, as DNA: TGTGCCAGTAAGGGACAGGGAGAAAAACTGTTTTTT.

This chain uses TRBV13 with TRBJ1-1; a possible D gene is TRBD1 (5 bases). This CDR3 spans 16 amino acids. Germline V lookup: CDR1 PRHDT, CDR2 FYEKMQ (reference sequence). Trimming took 1 base from V and 3 from J, leaving 15 bases between them. The CDR3 reads CASSLVGPRGDTEAFF. The CDR3 bases are TGTGCCAGCAGCTTAGTCGGACCCCGGGGCGACACTGAAGCTTTCTTT.

The chain carries TRBV9 and TRBJ2-5; TRBD2 matches at 12 bases. The germline V gene encodes CDR1 SGDLS and CDR2 YYNGEE. V lost 3 bases, J lost 2 bases, and 2 bases stayed unmatched. This CDR3 has 15 residues. The DNA for the CDR3 is TGTGCCAGCAGCGCCGGACTAGCGGGACAAGAGACCCAGTACTTC. This translates into CASSAGLAGQETQYF. Looking up the rest from reference TRBV9 and TRBJ2-5 gives the full variable domain: DSGVTQTPKHLITATGQRVTLRCSPRSGDLSVYWYQQSLDQGLQFLIQYYNGEERAKGNILERFSAQQFPDLHSELNLSSLELGDSALYFCASSAGLAGQETQYFGPGTRLLVL.

The V and J genes are TRBV13 and TRBJ1-4; 9 bases map to TRBD1. CDR3 length: 14 residues. The germline V gene encodes CDR1 PRHDT and CDR2 FYEKMQ (reference sequence). J lost 6 bases, V lost 9 bases, and 8 bases had no gene match. Here the CDR3 reads CASLNRGLDEKLFF. CDR3 bases: TGTGCCAGTTTAAACAGGGGGCTTGATGAAAAACTGTTTTTT. The whole variable domain, filled in from reference TRBV13 and TRBJ1-4, reads AAGVIQSPRHLIKEKRETATLKCYPIPRHDTVYWYQQGPGQDPQFLISFYEKMQSDKGSIPDRFSAQQFSDYHSELNMSSLELGDSALYFCASLNRGLDEKLFFGSGTQLSVL.

The V and J genes are TRBV5-5 and TRBJ2-5, with a weak D call TRBD1 (6 bases). The CDR3 is made up of 13 amino acids. Germline V gene data show CDR1 as SGHKS and CDR2 as YYEKEE (reference sequence). V lost 7 bases and J lost 5, with 15 bases in between. In DNA form, the CDR3 reads TGTGCCAGCGGGCCCACAGGGTTGGAGACCCAGTACTTC. Encoded protein: CASGPTGLETQYF.

The sample holds one count of this clone. This chain connects TRBV7-3 to TRBJ2-3, with TRBD2 matching over 8 bases. CDR3 length equals 17 residues. V gave up 2 bases and J gave up 4 bases; unmatched junction bases: 11. The germline V gene has CDR1 SGHTA and CDR2 FQGTGA. The CDR3, as DNA: TGTGCCAGCAGCTTATCGGATCGGGGGGGCCCGTCAGATACGCAGTATTTT. It codes for CASSLSDRGGPSDTQYF.

This chain links TRBV13 with TRBJ2-7, with 12 bases fitting TRBD1. The CDR3 is 18 amino acids. V trimming: 4 bases; J trimming: 1 base; junction bases outside the gene matches: 11. The germline V gene encodes CDR1 PRHDT and CDR2 FYEKMQ (reference sequence). CDR3 residues: CASSSRRGTGGVSYEQYF. CDR3 sequence (DNA): TGTGCCAGCAGCTCAAGAAGGGGGACAGGGGGCGTATCCTACGAGCAGTACTTC.

This chain connects TRBV15 to TRBJ1-1, with D possibly matching TRBD1 (6 bases). Per the germline V gene, CDR1 is LNHNV and CDR2 is YYDKDF (reference sequence). Trimming left V 5 bases short and J 5 bases short, with 18 bases between. The CDR3 is made up of 15 amino acids. CDR3 coding DNA: TGTGCCACCAGCTTTCAGACAGGAGTGGAAACTGAAGCTTTCTTT. It encodes CATSFQTGVETEAFF.

The table lists this clone with a count of one. V usage is TRBV29-1 and J usage is TRBJ1-2, with a weak D call TRBD1 (5 bases). CDR1 SQVTM and CDR2 ANQGSEA come from the germline V gene. V was clipped by 0 bases and J by 7 bases, with 9 bases between them. The CDR3 has 12 amino acids. CDR3: CSVEDREGGYTF. The CDR3 DNA follows: TGCAGCGTTGAAGACAGGGAAGGTGGCTACACCTTC.

The gene calls are TRBV5-6 and TRBJ1-5; the match to TRBD1 covers 9 bases. V was pared by 4 bases and J by 2 bases, with 7 bases of the junction left unmatched. Germline lookup yields CDR1 SGHDT and CDR2 YYEEEE. The CDR3 is 16 amino acids. The CDR3 region is CASSPGTGYGNQPQHF. The CDR3 nucleotides read TGTGCCAGCAGCCCCGGGACAGGGTATGGCAATCAGCCCCAGCATTTT.

The V call is TRBV10-2, the J call TRBJ2-5; a possible D gene is TRBD1 (5 bases). Germline CDR1 reads WSHSY; CDR2 reads SAAADI. The ends were cut back, 3 bases at V and 2 bases at J, with 19 bases in the middle. This CDR3 is built from 17 residues. The CDR3 protein is CASSEWGPRSEQETQYF. The CDR3 nucleotides read TGCGCCAGCAGTGAATGGGGCCCTCGGTCCGAACAAGAGACCCAGTACTTC.

This clone was counted a single time. The chain combines TRBV28 with TRBJ2-1; D unclear. Trimming took off 3 bases at V and 8 bases at J, with 11 bases between the two ends. Germline CDR1 and CDR2: MDHEN and SYDVKM. This CDR3 has 13 residues. The CDR3 DNA follows: TGTGCCAGCAGTTTTCATGGCAGCCATGAGCAGTTCTTC. It codes for CASSFHGSHEQFF.

The chain uses TRBV7-9 and TRBJ2-7, with TRBD2 matching 16 bases. Germline CDR1 reads SEHNR; CDR2 reads FQNEAQ (reference sequence). The CDR3 runs 18 residues. V dropped 5 bases and J dropped 4; count of bases not matched to a gene: 11. The CDR3 spells CASSTGLAGGPGGYEQYF. The CDR3 DNA sequence: TGTGCCAGCAGCACGGGACTAGCGGGAGGGCCGGGAGGGTACGAGCAGTACTTC.

The chain is built from TRBV19 and TRBJ2-1; 8 positions agree with TRBD2. The trim removed 4 bases at V and 9 bases at J, leaving 8 bases unmatched. Germline V CDR1 and CDR2: LNHDA, SQIVND (reference sequence). The CDR3 contains 14 residues. CDR3 in DNA: TGTGCCAGTAGTACCACGGGGGGGGCGCGTGAGCAGTTCTTC. Translation: CASSTTGGAREQFF. The variable domain in full, with the rest retrieved from reference TRBV19 and TRBJ2-1, is DGGITQSPKYLFRKEGQNVTLSCEQNLNHDAMYWYRQDPGQGLRLIYYSQIVNDFQKGDIAEGYSVSREKKESFPLTVTSAQKNPTAFYLCASSTTGGAREQFFGPGTRLTVL.

The rearrangement uses TRBV5-8 and TRBJ2-5; TRBD2 matches 9 bases. V lost 1 base and J lost 1; bases outside the gene matches: 5. CDR1 SGHTS and CDR2 YDEGEE come from the germline V gene. There are 16 residues in the CDR3. Written as DNA, the CDR3 is TGTGCCAGCAGCTTGTTCCTAGCGGGACCCCAAGAGACCCAGTACTTC. This gives the protein CASSLFLAGPQETQYF.

The V gene is TRBV11-2, the J gene TRBJ2-5, with 8 bases aligning to TRBD1. With 0 bases clipped from V and 5 bases from J, the junction kept 8 bases outside the gene matches. The CDR3 totals 16 residues. Germline assignment: CDR1 SGHAT and CDR2 FQNNGV. The CDR3 loop is CASSLEAGGFGETQYF. The CDR3, as DNA: TGTGCCAGCAGCTTAGAGGCAGGGGGCTTCGGTGAGACCCAGTACTTC.

The V call is TRBV7-9, the J call TRBJ1-6; perhaps TRBD1 as D (5 bases). CDR1 is SEHNR and CDR2 is FQNEAQ in the germline V gene (reference sequence). The CDR3 loop spans 14 amino acids. Trimming shortened V by 6 bases and J by 14 bases, and 20 bases separated the two germline ends. The CDR3 DNA is TGTGCCAGCAGGTCCGGGACGGGGGATGGGACCCTCCACTTT. It codes for CASRSGTGDGTLHF. Together with reference TRBV7-9 and TRBJ1-6, the CDR3 gives the full variable domain: DTGVSQNPRHKITKRGQNVTFRCDPISEHNRLYWYRQTLGQGPEFLTYFQNEAQLEKSRLLSDRFSAERPKGSFSTLEIQRTEQGDSAMYLCASRSGTGDGTLHFGNGTRLTVT.